The 30 T cell receptor beta chains listed next were all sequenced from one sample in a study of cytomegalovirus exposure and HLA in healthy donors (dated by TCRdb to between 2016 and 2019). Library method: the immunoSEQ multiplex PCR assay. For the multiplex PCR, a mixture combining 60 forward primers for TCR Vbeta segments and 13 reverse primers for TCR Jbeta segments was used. Here the immuneACCESS table is served through TCRdb, limited to in-frame sequences with V and J called. Missing clones are a known gap in these copies; in checked studies unresolved V genes cover under half, and the rest lacks a known reason. This sample is represented by under 150,000 clones; approximately 80% of them were singletons. About 4.1% of the sample is in the top ten clones. The sequenced sample consisted of PBMCs. The receptors here all came from a woman aged 40 to 50 in good health and CMV-seropositive.

This clone showed up just a few times. J is TRBJ2-7 and V is TRBV18; D is possibly TRBD1 (5 bases). The CDR3 runs to 17 residues. CDR1 and CDR2 from the germline V gene are KGHSH and LQKENI. Trimming shortened V by 3 bases and J by 0 bases, and 18 bases separated the two germline ends. CDR3 in DNA: TGTGCCAGCTCACCCGGAGTCTCCAGGGCCCACTCCTACGAGCAGTACTTC. Translating gives CASSPGVSRAHSYEQYF.

This clone was counted a few times. This chain connects TRBV11-2 to TRBJ1-2; a weak D match, TRBD1 (5 bases). V gave up 6 bases and J gave up 4 bases, with 9 bases separating them. Germline-derived CDR1 and CDR2 are SGHAT and FQNNGV. The CDR3 consists of 12 residues. In nucleotides, the CDR3 is TGTGCCAGCAGAGGGGCAAGCTATGGCTACACCTTC. Its translation: CASRGASYGYTF.

The chain carries TRBV28 and TRBJ2-1, with D tentatively TRBD2 (6 bases). Germline V gene sequence: CDR1 MDHEN, CDR2 SYDVKM. The CDR3 runs to 14 residues. V was cut by 3 bases and J by 5 bases, with 11 bases left in between. The CDR3: CASSFRGNDNEQFF. In DNA, the CDR3 is TGTGCCAGCAGTTTTCGCGGGAATGACAATGAGCAGTTCTTC.

The gene calls are TRBV27 and TRBJ2-7; D remains ambiguous. V lost 5 bases and J lost 2, with 16 bases in between. The germline CDR1 and CDR2 sequences are MNHEY and SMNVEV (reference sequence). The CDR3 runs 15 residues. The CDR3 DNA sequence: TGTGCCAGCAGTCTAACCAGTCGGCGGACCTACGAGCAGTACTTC. This translates into CASSLTSRRTYEQYF.

The CDR3: CASSLAVFAGGSGEQYF. The CDR3 coding sequence is TGTGCCAGCAGCTTAGCGGTTTTTGCGGGGGGGTCGGGCGAGCAGTACTTC. This chain uses TRBV7-8 with TRBJ2-7, with 9 bases matching TRBD2. Germline CDR1 SGHVS, CDR2 FQNEAQ. The CDR3 is 17 residues long. The V gene end was trimmed by 0 bases and the J gene end by 6 bases; junction bases not matched to a gene: 12.

The rearrangement links TRBV2 to TRBJ1-1; TRBD1 aligns across 7 bases. The V gene's germline CDR1 is SNHLY and CDR2 FYNNEI. This CDR3 comprises 14 residues. V lost 4 bases and J lost 4; bases outside the gene matches: 6. CDR3 nucleotides: TGTGCCAGCAGTGCGTTAGGGGGCGGCACTGAAGCTTTCTTT. It specifies CASSALGGGTEAFF.

The rearrangement links TRBV28 to TRBJ2-1; a weak D match, TRBD2 (5 bases). The germline V gene has CDR1 MDHEN and CDR2 SYDVKM. V was pared by 8 bases and J by 12 bases, with 23 bases between. The CDR3 totals 14 residues. In DNA form, the CDR3 reads TGTGCCAGCGAGAGAGGTAGCAGCCACCGGGGGCAGTTCTTC. Translation gives CASERGSSHRGQFF.

The chain employs TRBV19 and TRBJ2-1, with D possibly being TRBD2 (6 bases). The germline V and J ends were trimmed by 3 bases and 7 bases, with 19 bases remaining between them. The CDR3 length is 16 residues. CDR1 is LNHDA and CDR2 is SQIVND in the germline V gene (reference sequence). The CDR3 here is CASSILYRDGGNEQFF. The CDR3 DNA reads as TGTGCCAGTAGTATTTTGTATCGGGATGGAGGGAATGAGCAGTTCTTC. Looking up the rest from reference TRBV19 and TRBJ2-1 gives the full variable domain: DGGITQSPKYLFRKEGQNVTLSCEQNLNHDAMYWYRQDPGQGLRLIYYSQIVNDFQKGDIAEGYSVSREKKESFPLTVTSAQKNPTAFYLCASSILYRDGGNEQFFGPGTRLTVL.

This clone has only one observation. This chain uses TRBV19 with TRBJ1-2, with a tentative D call TRBD1 (5 bases). V was clipped by 3 bases and J by 7 bases, with 18 bases between them. CDR1 and CDR2 (germline): LNHDA, SQIVND (reference sequence). The CDR3 loop spans 15 amino acids. The CDR3 loop reads CASSIKGPLGGGYTF. The CDR3 DNA sequence: TGTGCCAGTAGTATTAAGGGGCCATTAGGCGGTGGCTACACCTTC.

This clone has only a few counts. The V call is TRBV28, the J call TRBJ1-1, with a weak D call TRBD1 (5 bases). The CDR3 is made up of 12 amino acids. The germline V gene has CDR1 MDHEN and CDR2 SYDVKM. Trimming stripped 2 bases from V and 10 bases from J, with 11 bases between. CDR3 DNA sequence: TGTGCCAGCAGTTTAATGGGGGGGATAGCTTTCTTT. Its translation is CASSLMGGIAFF.

The chain combines TRBV28 with TRBJ2-5, with 7 bases fitting TRBD1. Germline V gene data show CDR1 as MDHEN and CDR2 as SYDVKM. The trim removed 6 bases at V and 4 bases at J, leaving 11 bases unmatched. The CDR3 contains 15 residues. The CDR3 loop reads CASRQMDRRGETQYF. In nucleotides, the CDR3 is TGTGCCAGCAGACAAATGGACAGGCGTGGAGAGACCCAGTACTTC.

The chain employs TRBV15 and TRBJ2-1, with 8 bases identical to TRBD2. V lost 3 bases and J lost 7; bases outside the gene matches: 11. Germline-derived CDR1 and CDR2 are LNHNV and YYDKDF (reference sequence). This CDR3 contains 16 residues. CDR3 sequence (DNA): TGTGCCACCAGCAGTCGTAGCGGGAACCGTGGGAATGAGCAGTTCTTC. This gives the protein CATSSRSGNRGNEQFF.

The gene calls are TRBV27 and TRBJ2-1; the D gene is possibly TRBD2 (5 bases). Germline V lookup: CDR1 MNHEY, CDR2 SMNVEV (reference sequence). This CDR3 contains 16 residues. With 7 bases removed from V and 8 bases from J, the gap between germline ends came to 24 bases. As DNA, the CDR3 is TGTGCCAGCACCTCCCGAGGGATTGGGTTTAGGGATGAGCAGTTCTTC. Protein: CASTSRGIGFRDEQFF.

This clone was seen a few times. The chain joins TRBV6-1 to TRBJ1-5, with D unresolved. In germline, CDR1 is MNHNS, CDR2 SASEGT. The CDR3 length is 16 residues. Trimming pared 0 bases from V and 0 bases from J, leaving 9 bases between. The CDR3: CASSEASGISNQPQHF. In DNA, the CDR3 is TGTGCCAGCAGTGAAGCTTCAGGTATTAGCAATCAGCCCCAGCATTTT.

J is TRBJ1-2 and V is TRBV2; D is possibly TRBD1 (6 bases). CDR3 length: 15 amino acids. Germline lookup yields CDR1 SNHLY and CDR2 FYNNEI. Trimming shortened V by 6 bases and J by 0 bases, and 14 bases separated the two germline ends. The CDR3 DNA reads as TGTGCCAGCAGGGAACAGGGCGAGGCTAACTATGGCTACACCTTC. Amino acid sequence: CASREQGEANYGYTF.

The chain is built from TRBV15 and TRBJ2-1, with TRBD1 matching 7 bases. CDR1 and CDR2 from the germline V gene are LNHNV and YYDKDF (reference sequence). Trimming removed 6 bases from V and 4 bases from J; junction bases left unmatched: 3. The length of the CDR3 is 13 residues. CDR3 in DNA: TGTGCCACCAGGGAGGACAGGTACAATGAGCAGTTCTTC. This gives the protein CATREDRYNEQFF.

The rearrangement uses TRBV4-2 and TRBJ1-2; 9 bases align to TRBD1. The CDR3 length is 15 residues. With V trimmed by 5 bases and J by 5 bases, 9 bases remained unmatched. CDR1 LGHNA and CDR2 YNFKEQ come from the germline V gene. This CDR3 reads CASSTWKGQGYGYTF. Here the CDR3 DNA reads TGTGCCAGCAGCACCTGGAAGGGACAGGGTTATGGCTACACCTTC.

This chain links TRBV14 with TRBJ2-5; 7 bases match TRBD1. Germline V gene data show CDR1 as SGHDN and CDR2 as FVKESK. CDR3 size: 16 residues. Losses at the gene ends were 2 bases for V and 4 bases for J; bases not matched to a gene: 10. As DNA, the CDR3 is TGTGCCAGCAGCCAAAGATCCACAGGGGTTGCAGAGACCCAGTACTTC. Protein: CASSQRSTGVAETQYF.

The gene calls are TRBV7-2 and TRBJ1-1; no clear D gene. CDR3 length: 14 amino acids. The germline V gene has CDR1 SGHTA and CDR2 FQGNSA. V dropped 0 bases and J dropped 0 bases, with 5 bases sitting between them. The CDR3 DNA follows: TGTGCCAGCAGCTTAGCACTCATGAACACTGAAGCTTTCTTT. Translating it yields CASSLALMNTEAFF.

This chain connects TRBV25-1 to TRBJ2-2, with 8 nucleotides matching TRBD1. V lost 10 bases, J lost 0 bases, and 13 bases stayed unmatched. There are 17 residues in the CDR3. Germline V gene data show CDR1 as MGHDK and CDR2 as SYGVNS. CDR3 nucleotides: TGTGCCACCACCTCTGACAGGGGCGGCACGAACACCGGGGAGCTGTTTTTT. It encodes CATTSDRGGTNTGELFF.

The V call is TRBV14, the J call TRBJ1-1, with TRBD1 matching over 8 bases. Germline V gives CDR1 SGHDN, CDR2 FVKESK. J lost 5 bases, V lost 5 bases, and 10 bases had no gene match. This CDR3 has 15 amino acids. CDR3 DNA sequence: TGTGCCAGCAGCAGACTGACAGGGGAGGGAACTGAAGCTTTCTTT. It is translated as CASSRLTGEGTEAFF.

The chain links TRBV9 to TRBJ2-7, with D possibly being TRBD2 (5 bases). Germline V gene sequence: CDR1 SGDLS, CDR2 YYNGEE. CDR3 size: 12 residues. Deletions cut 4 bases from V and 6 bases from J, with 11 bases between. This chain's CDR3 is CASSPGESEQYF. DNA of the CDR3: TGTGCCAGCAGCCCCGGGGAGTCCGAGCAGTACTTC.

This clone has more than one count but fewer than ten. The chain links TRBV5-1 to TRBJ2-3; possible D gene TRBD1, 6 bases. The germline gives CDR1 SGHRS, CDR2 YFSETQ. This CDR3 contains 14 residues. V was clipped by 5 bases and J by 3 bases, with 13 bases between them. CDR3 sequence (DNA): TGCGCCAGCAGGACAGGCCCAACAACAGATACGCAGTATTTT. Protein: CASRTGPTTDTQYF.

The chain carries TRBV4-2 and TRBJ2-3; 8 positions match TRBD2. With V trimmed by 0 bases and J by 2 bases, 10 bases remained unmatched. The germline CDR1 and CDR2 sequences are LGHNA and YNFKEQ. The CDR3 is 18 amino acids. The CDR3 sequence is CASSQDRGVAGNTDTQYF. CDR3 nucleotides: TGTGCCAGCAGCCAAGATCGTGGGGTAGCGGGGAACACAGATACGCAGTATTTT.

The rearrangement uses TRBV29-1 and TRBJ2-1, with D perhaps matching TRBD1 (6 bases). V was pared by 7 bases and J by 2 bases, with 21 bases between. CDR1 and CDR2 (germline): SQVTM, ANQGSEA. The CDR3 is made up of 16 amino acids. CDR3 loop: CSANGDVQGTYNEQFF. CDR3 nucleotide sequence: TGCAGCGCCAACGGGGATGTGCAGGGGACCTACAATGAGCAGTTCTTC.

The gene calls are TRBV6-1 and TRBJ2-1, with 13 bases aligning to TRBD2. CDR3 length: 19 residues. Germline CDR1 and CDR2: MNHNS and SASEGT. The ends lost 4 bases at V and 3 bases at J; junction bases unmatched: 12. CDR3: CASSALGLAGVGGYNEQFF. DNA of the CDR3: TGTGCCAGCAGTGCTCTTGGACTAGCGGGAGTGGGGGGCTACAATGAGCAGTTCTTC.

This rearrangement joins TRBV7-9 to TRBJ1-1; D not certain. The germline V gene has CDR1 SEHNR and CDR2 FQNEAQ (reference sequence). The CDR3 loop spans 14 amino acids. The germline V and J ends were trimmed by 1 base and 0 bases, with 6 bases remaining between them. In nucleotides, the CDR3 is TGTGCCAGCAGCTTAGGGCAGATGAACACTGAAGCTTTCTTT. Translated: CASSLGQMNTEAFF.

J is TRBJ1-1 and V is TRBV6-5; the match to TRBD1 covers 9 bases. V gave up 5 bases and J gave up 5 bases; unmatched junction bases: 6. Germline V gives CDR1 MNHEY, CDR2 SVGAGI. The CDR3 is made up of 14 amino acids. The CDR3 nucleotides read TGTGCCAGCAGTCCCGACAGGGGGAGAACTGAAGCTTTCTTT. As protein: CASSPDRGRTEAFF.

The V gene is TRBV5-1, the J gene TRBJ2-7; D is perhaps TRBD1 (6 bases). Trimming took off 3 bases at V and 0 bases at J, with 10 bases between the two ends. The CDR3 consists of 14 residues. Germline V gene sequence: CDR1 SGHRS, CDR2 YFSETQ. This chain's CDR3 is CASSSLGHSYEQYF. The CDR3 DNA is TGCGCCAGCAGCTCTTTGGGACACTCCTACGAGCAGTACTTC.

This clone came up once. The chain carries TRBV6-1 and TRBJ2-1; D not resolved. The CDR3 sequence is 13 residues long. V was shortened by 8 bases and J by 4 bases, with 12 bases between the two germline ends. Germline CDR1 and CDR2: MNHNS and SASEGT. The CDR3 here is CASGGSVYNEQFF. The CDR3 coding sequence is TGTGCCAGCGGTGGGTCAGTTTACAATGAGCAGTTCTTC.